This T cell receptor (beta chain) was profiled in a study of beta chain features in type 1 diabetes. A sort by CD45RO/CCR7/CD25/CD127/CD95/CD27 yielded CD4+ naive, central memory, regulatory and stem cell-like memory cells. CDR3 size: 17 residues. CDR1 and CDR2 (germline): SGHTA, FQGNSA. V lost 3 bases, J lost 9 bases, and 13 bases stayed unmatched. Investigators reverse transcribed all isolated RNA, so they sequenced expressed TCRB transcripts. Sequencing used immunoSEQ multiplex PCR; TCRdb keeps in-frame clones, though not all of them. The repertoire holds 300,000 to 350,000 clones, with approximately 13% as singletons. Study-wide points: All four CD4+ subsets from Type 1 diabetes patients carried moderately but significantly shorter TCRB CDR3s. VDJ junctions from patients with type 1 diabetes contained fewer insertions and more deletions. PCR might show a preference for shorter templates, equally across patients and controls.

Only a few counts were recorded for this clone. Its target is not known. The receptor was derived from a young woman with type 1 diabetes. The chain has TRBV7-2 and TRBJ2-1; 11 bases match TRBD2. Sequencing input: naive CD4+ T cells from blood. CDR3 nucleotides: TGTGCCAGCAGCTTTATTAGGGGACTAGCGGAGGGGGGTGAGCAGTTCTTC. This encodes CASSFIRGLAEGGEQFF. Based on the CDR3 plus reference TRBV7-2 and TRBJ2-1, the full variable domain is GAGVSQSPSNKVTEKGKDVELRCDPISGHTALYWYRQSLGQGLEFLIYFQGNSAPDKSGLPSDRFSAERTGGSVSTLTIQRTQQEDSAVYLCASSFIRGLAEGGEQFFGPGTRLTVL.